These 3 T cell receptor beta chains originate from one sample sequenced in a study of blood T cell repertoires in COVID-19. Assay: immunoSEQ multiplex PCR; the TCRdb copy retains only in-frame clones and omits some. The sample carries about 350,000 clones, about 90% recorded once. Sequenced input: PBMCs or T cells enriched from blood (not recorded which). These receptors all stem from a woman aged 30 to 39 who had recovered from COVID-19.

A few counts support this clone. The V and J genes are TRBV28 and TRBJ1-5; no clear D gene. This CDR3 is built from 12 residues. In germline, CDR1 is MDHEN, CDR2 SYDVKM. V shed 1 base and J shed 7 bases, with 5 bases lying between them. CDR3 amino acids: CASSLYGQPQHF. CDR3 nucleotides: TGTGCCAGCAGTTTATATGGCCAGCCCCAGCATTTT.

V gene TRBV2 combines with J gene TRBJ2-5; TRBD2 might be the D (6 bases). The germline V gene has CDR1 SNHLY and CDR2 FYNNEI. The length of the CDR3 is 17 residues. The V end was cut by 0 bases, the J end by 3 bases, with 17 bases between. The chain's CDR3 is CASSEARRGTGEETQYF. Here the CDR3 DNA reads TGTGCCAGCAGTGAAGCGCGGAGGGGAACCGGGGAAGAGACCCAGTACTTC. The variable domain in full, completed from reference TRBV2 and TRBJ2-5, reads EPEVTQTPSHQVTQMGQEVILRCVPISNHLYFYWYRQILGQKVEFLVSFYNNEISEKSEIFDDQFSVERPDGSNFTLKIRSTKLEDSAMYFCASSEARRGTGEETQYFGPGTRLLVL.

This clone was seen just once. This chain joins TRBV7-9 and TRBJ1-1; D is possibly TRBD1 (5 bases). The V and J ends lost 0 bases and 3 bases respectively, with 8 bases between them. The CDR3 spans 14 residues. Germline V gene data show CDR1 as SEHNR and CDR2 as FQNEAQ (reference sequence). CDR3 coding DNA: TGTGCCAGCAGCTTAGCAGGGGCGGACACTGAAGCTTTCTTT. This translates into CASSLAGADTEAFF.